The 15 T cell receptor beta chains below were found in one sample sequenced in a study of CD8+CD57+ T cells in acquired aplastic anemia. CD8+CD57+ cell expansion had been shown by flow cytometry in patients chosen for sequencing. The TCR beta profiling, which covered VDJ combination and CDR3 sequence, was carried out using genomic DNA as the template. TCRdb re-analysed the reads in MiXCR, keeping a single row per CDR3 protein. The sample includes approximately 250,000 distinct CDR3 sequences, around 82% of them seen just once. Material for sequencing was sorted CD4+, CD8+, or CD8+CD57+ T cells (not recorded which) from PBMCs. The receptors shown here come from a human donor with aplastic anemia.

In this sample, this clonotype turned up once. V usage is TRBV9 and J usage is TRBJ1-2, with D uncertain. CDR3 length equals 12 residues. The germline V gene has CDR1 SGDLS and CDR2 YYNGEE. V lost 4 bases and J 6 bases, leaving 10 bases between the germline ends. The CDR3 region has the DNA TGTGCCAGCAGCTTAGTACAGCATGGCTACACCTTC. Protein sequence: CASSLVQHGYTF. The entire variable domain, with the rest obtained from reference TRBV9 and TRBJ1-2, is as follows: DSGVTQTPKHLITATGQRVTLRCSPRSGDLSVYWYQQSLDQGLQFLIQYYNGEERAKGNILERFSAQQFPDLHSELNLSSLELGDSALYFCASSLVQHGYTFGSGTRLTVV.

As for this clonotype: The junction departs from germline at one end; a sequencing error may be responsible. The chain couples TRBV7-7 to TRBJ2-5, with a weak D call TRBD2 (6 bases). Germline CDR1 and CDR2: SSHAT and FNYEAQ (reference sequence). This CDR3 contains 14 residues. CDR3 sequence reads: CASSQGGARETQYF. The CDR3 DNA reads TGCGCCAGCAGCCAAGGCGGGGCGAGAGAGACCCAGTACTTC.

In the case of this clonotype: The junction departs from germline at one end; a sequencing error may be responsible. This chain connects TRBV7-9 to TRBJ2-3; D tentatively fits TRBD1 or TRBD2 (5 bases each). Per germline, CDR1 SEHNR and CDR2 FQNEAQ (reference sequence). This CDR3 has 14 amino acids. The CDR3, as DNA: TGTGCCAGCAGCTTAGCGGGTAGCTACGGGGCGCAGTTTTTT. Amino acids: CASSLAGSYGAQFF.

This clonotype appeared a single time. V gene TRBV20-1 combines with J gene TRBJ1-5, with D possibly matching TRBD1 (6 bases). Germline values: CDR1 DFQATT, CDR2 SNEGSKA (reference sequence). The V end lost 4 bases, the J end lost 1 base, and 8 bases lay between the germline ends. The CDR3 spans 13 residues. CDR3 in DNA: TGCAGTGCTATCGGGGGCAGCAATCAGCCCCAGCATTTT. Its translation: CSAIGGSNQPQHF.

Points on this clonotype: It is unclear where the CDR3 begins or ends on the DNA, so no DNA is shown, and the CDR3 is as TCRdb lists it. CDR3 amino acids: CASSSAGTHYFGPF. The rearrangement joins TRBV7-9 to TRBJ2-3; TRBD2 is the table's D call and was not checked against the DNA. The CDR3 adds up to 14 amino acids, both ends counted. Per the germline V gene, CDR1 is SEHNR and CDR2 is FQNEAQ (reference sequence).

V is TRBV6-2 or TRBV6-3 and J is TRBJ2-4; 8 bases fit TRBD2. There are 15 residues in the CDR3. CDR1 MNHEY and CDR2 SVGEGT come from the germline V gene. J was trimmed by 8 bases and V by 2 bases; bases with no gene match: 8. The CDR3 region has the DNA TGTGCCAGCAGTTACGGGCGGGGGGCGGTTGACATTCAGTACTTC. Encoded protein: CASSYGRGAVDIQYF.

This clonotype has just a few counts. The chain links TRBV19 to TRBJ2-1, with TRBD2 as a possible D gene (6 bases). The CDR3 has 15 residues. With 5 bases removed from V and 0 bases from J, the gap between germline ends came to 11 bases. CDR1 is LNHDA and CDR2 is SQIVND in the germline V gene (reference sequence). The CDR3 region has the DNA TGTGCCAGTAGTTCCCGGGACTCCTCCTACAATGAGCAGTTCTTC. As protein: CASSSRDSSYNEQFF.

The chain is built from TRBV7-2 and TRBJ2-7, with 7 bases matching TRBD2. This CDR3 has 18 residues. CDR1 SGHTA and CDR2 FQGNSA come from the germline V gene. The junction had 15 bases not matched to a gene; V was cut back by 3 bases and J by 1 base. The CDR3 DNA is TGTGCCAGCAGCTTTCCGGGAGGCGGCGATGCCCAGTCCTACGAGCAGTACGTC. Encoded protein: CASSFPGGGDAQSYEQYV.

V gene TRBV19 combines with J gene TRBJ1-1; no reliable D call. Germline V gene data show CDR1 as LNHDA and CDR2 as SQIVND (reference sequence). The CDR3 length is 15 residues. V was pared by 1 base and J by 11 bases, with 20 bases between. This CDR3 reads CASSIAIAANNEAFF. The CDR3 region has the DNA TGTGCCAGTAGTATAGCTATCGCAGCGAACAATGAGGCTTTCTTT.

As regards this clonotype: It is likely a read error, because the conserved phenylalanine at the end of the CDR3 is missing. The chain joins TRBV7-4 to TRBJ2-1, with D perhaps TRBD2 (6 bases). Trimming shortened V by 7 bases and J by 7 bases, and 14 bases separated the two germline ends. The CDR3 loop spans 13 amino acids. CDR1 is SGHVT, CDR2 SQSDAQ, per germline. CDR3 region: CASNASSGNEQFL. CDR3 in DNA: TGTGCCAGCAACGCAAGCAGCGGGAATGAGCAGTTCCTC.

Regarding this clonotype: One end of the junction does not line up with germline, which may come from a read error. The gene calls are TRBV7-9 and TRBJ1-2; no firm D call. This CDR3 spans 15 amino acids. The germline V gene encodes CDR1 SEHNR and CDR2 FQNEAQ (reference sequence). CDR3: CASSLRAGDNKHYTF. The CDR3 nucleotides read TGCGCCAGCAGCTTGAGGGCGGGCGATAACAAGCACTACACCTTC. The variable domain in full, with the rest retrieved from reference TRBV7-9 and TRBJ1-2, is DTGVSQNPRHKITKRGQNVTFRCDPISEHNRLYWYRQTLGQGPEFLTYFQNEAQLEKSRLLSDRFSAERPKGSFSTLEIQRTEQGDSAMYLCASSLRAGDNKHYTFGSGTRLTVV.

The chain has TRBV7-3 and TRBJ2-7, with a possible D match to TRBD2 (6 bases). The V gene lost 5 bases and the J gene lost 7 bases, with 24 bases spanning the gap. The CDR3 is 16 residues long. CDR1 SGHTA and CDR2 FQGTGA come from the germline V gene. In DNA, the CDR3 is TGTGCCAGCAGCACACAGGTAGAGGCGAACCTAGCGGAGCAGTACGTC. Encoded protein: CASSTQVEANLAEQYV.

A note on this clonotype: Likely a read error: the CDR3 ends without its conserved phenylalanine or tryptophan. The DNA is omitted, as the CDR3 cannot be located on it reliably, and the CDR3 follows TCRdb's listing. The chain couples TRBV7-9 to TRBJ1-2. From germline, CDR1 is SEHNR and CDR2 FQNEAQ (reference sequence). Including both end residues, the CDR3 is 13 amino acids long. The CDR3 here is CASSQGPAGGYTV.

This clonotype was counted only a few times. The CDR3, as DNA: TGTGCCAGCAGCTTGGGGGCCGGGACAGGGGACGAGCAGTACTTC. It is translated as CASSLGAGTGDEQYF. The chain joins TRBV5-4 to TRBJ2-7; TRBD1 aligns across 10 bases. Unmatched junction bases numbered 5, after V lost 0 bases and J lost 5 bases. CDR3 length: 15 amino acids. Per germline, CDR1 SGHNT and CDR2 YYREEE (reference sequence).

The chain combines TRBV19 with TRBJ1-1; 10 bases align to TRBD1. The CDR3 totals 15 residues. CDR1 LNHDA and CDR2 SQIVND come from the germline V gene (reference sequence). V lost 7 bases, J lost 4 bases, and 9 bases stayed unmatched. This CDR3 is CASIPRRDRGTEAFF. The DNA for the CDR3 is TGTGCCAGTATCCCCCGGCGGGACAGGGGCACTGAAGCTTTCTTT.